What follows are 14 T cell receptor beta chains derived from one specimen sequenced in a study of tumor and adjacent non-tumor tissue in lung cancer. Three rounds of nested PCR, following a modified ARM-PCR protocol, produced the TCRbeta library. TCRdb fed the multiplex PCR reads into MiXCR, producing one record per CDR3 protein. The sample gives around 210,000 distinct CDR3 sequences, roughly 70% of which show up once; around 25% is in the top ten. RNA was extracted from bulk tissue without any cell sorting. Sequencing was carried out using lung tumor tissue. The source is a man in his sixties with non-small cell lung cancer.

As to this clonotype: No conserved phenylalanine or tryptophan ends this CDR3, so it is likely a read error. The rearrangement links TRBV10-1 to TRBJ1-3; D remains ambiguous. CDR1 is WNHNN and CDR2 is SYGVQD in the germline V gene (reference sequence). The CDR3 has 14 residues. Trimming took 6 bases from V and 4 from J, leaving 13 bases between them. The CDR3 loop reads CASSQTRLGNTIYL. DNA of the CDR3: TGCGCCAGCAGCCAGACAAGGCTGGGAAACACCATATATCTT.

On this clonotype: The junction departs from the called germline gene at one end, perhaps through a read error. The chain has TRBV5-5 and TRBJ2-1, with 9 bases matching TRBD1. This CDR3 has 17 amino acids. Germline V gene sequence: CDR1 SGHKS, CDR2 YYEKEE (reference sequence). The CDR3 loop is CAGSSTLDRGTYNEQFF. CDR3 DNA sequence: TGTGCCGGCAGCTCCACCCTTGACAGGGGGACCTACAATGAGCAGTTCTTC.

Comments on this clonotype: An end of the junction differs from the germline gene, which may be a read error. The rearrangement links TRBV7-8 to TRBJ2-1; no reliable D call. The CDR3 contains 13 residues. The germline gives CDR1 SGHVS, CDR2 FQNEAQ. The chain's CDR3 is CVSSLDERNEQFF. The CDR3 coding sequence is TGTGTCAGCAGCTTAGACGAGCGCAATGAGCAGTTCTTC.

In the case of this clonotype: A junction boundary mismatches the germline segment, possibly from a read error. The chain recombines TRBV6-5 with TRBJ1-2; D unresolved. CDR1 is MNHEY, CDR2 SVGAGI, per germline. The CDR3 contains 19 residues. The CDR3 DNA reads TGTGCCAGCAATTACTCGTACCGCTTTCCGGTACAGAGCCCCTATGGCTACACCTTC. Its protein product is CASNYSYRFPVQSPYGYTF.

V gene TRBV20-1 combines with J gene TRBJ2-1, with no clear D. CDR1 is DFQATT and CDR2 is SNEGSKA in the germline V gene (reference sequence). Trimming took 5 bases from V and 5 from J, leaving 22 bases between them. The CDR3 covers 16 residues. CDR3 sequence reads: CSALALELTLHNEQFF. The CDR3 nucleotides are TGCAGTGCTCTGGCCCTGGAACTGACCCTGCACAATGAGCAGTTCTTC.

As for this clonotype: The CDR3 carries no conserved terminal phenylalanine or tryptophan, so it likely arises from a read error. The rearrangement uses TRBV3-1 and TRBJ2-7, with D possibly matching TRBD2 (6 bases). The CDR3 runs to 14 residues. Germline CDR1 LGHDT, CDR2 YNNKEL (reference sequence). CDR3 DNA: TGTGCCAGCAGCCAAGCGGCGGGGTCCTACGAACAGTACTCC. This sequence encodes CASSQAAGSYEQYS.

As for this clonotype: This may be a read error: a much more frequent sequence differs by one nucleotide. The chain recombines TRBV11-3 with TRBJ2-5; either TRBD1 or TRBD2 may supply D (5 bases each). The germline V and J ends were trimmed by 0 bases and 7 bases, with 15 bases remaining between them. The germline CDR1 and CDR2 sequences are SGHNT and YENEEA. CDR3 length equals 15 residues. The CDR3 sequence: CASSLEYAGRGTQYF. The CDR3 DNA reads TGTGCCAGCAGCTTAGAATATGCAGGGAGAGGGACCCAGTACTTC.

As for this clonotype: Possible read error: a much larger clone is one base away. This chain links TRBV20-1 with TRBJ2-7, with D tentatively TRBD1 (6 bases). Trimming removed 3 bases at V and 3 bases at J, with 18 bases between. The V gene's germline CDR1 is DFQATT and CDR2 SNEGSKA (reference sequence). The CDR3 has 15 amino acids. The CDR3 DNA sequence: TGCAGTGCTAGGGCGGATCAGGGGTTGGTCTACGAGCAGTACTTC. Translated: CSARADQGLVYEQYF.

This clonotype was detected many times. This chain connects TRBV29-1 to TRBJ2-5; D not certain. The CDR3 covers 11 residues. Trimming pared 3 bases from V and 5 bases from J, leaving 7 bases between. CDR1 is SQVTM, CDR2 ANQGSEA, per germline. The CDR3 protein is CSVEFAETQYF. The CDR3 bases are TGCAGCGTTGAGTTTGCGGAGACCCAGTACTTC.

On this clonotype itself: The junction and the germline gene differ at one end; a read error may be behind it. This chain joins TRBV4-1 and TRBJ2-7; 9 bases are shared with TRBD2. The CDR3 runs 15 residues. Germline CDR1 is MGHRA and CDR2 is YSYEKL. In DNA, the CDR3 is TGCGCCAGCAGCCAATCCGGGACTAGCTCCCACGAACAGTACTTC. This codes for CASSQSGTSSHEQYF.

The gene calls are TRBV19 and TRBJ1-6, with no clear D. The CDR3 covers 14 residues. V shed 7 bases and J shed 5 bases, with 12 bases lying between them. CDR1 and CDR2 from the germline V gene are LNHDA and SQIVND (reference sequence). This chain's CDR3 is CASTEDGNNSPLHF. The DNA of the CDR3 is TGTGCCAGTACTGAGGACGGAAATAATTCACCCCTCCACTTT.

This clonotype has only a few counts. The rearrangement uses TRBV6-1 and TRBJ2-1; 8 bases line up with TRBD1. CDR3 length equals 14 residues. J lost 4 bases, V lost 2 bases, and 1 base had no gene match. CDR1 and CDR2 (germline): MNHNS, SASEGT. The chain's CDR3 is CASSETGGYNEQFF. The CDR3 nucleotides are TGTGCCAGCAGTGAAACAGGGGGGTACAATGAGCAGTTCTTC.

The gene calls are TRBV12-5 and TRBJ2-2, with 7 nucleotides matching TRBD1. From germline, CDR1 is LGHNT and CDR2 FRNRAP. With 4 bases clipped from V and 5 bases from J, the junction kept 4 bases outside the gene matches. CDR3 length: 14 amino acids. DNA of the CDR3: TGTGCTAGTGGTTCGGGACAGCCTACCGGGGAGCTGTTTTTT. Its protein is CASGSGQPTGELFF.

This sequence joins TRBV10-1 and TRBJ2-1; 12 positions match TRBD2. The CDR3 length is 14 residues. Germline V CDR1 and CDR2: WNHNN, SYGVQD (reference sequence). With 6 bases clipped from V and 15 bases from J, the junction kept 12 bases outside the gene matches. The CDR3 region is CASREQGLAGPTFF. The CDR3 DNA sequence: TGCGCCAGCAGGGAACAAGGACTAGCGGGGCCCACGTTCTTC.